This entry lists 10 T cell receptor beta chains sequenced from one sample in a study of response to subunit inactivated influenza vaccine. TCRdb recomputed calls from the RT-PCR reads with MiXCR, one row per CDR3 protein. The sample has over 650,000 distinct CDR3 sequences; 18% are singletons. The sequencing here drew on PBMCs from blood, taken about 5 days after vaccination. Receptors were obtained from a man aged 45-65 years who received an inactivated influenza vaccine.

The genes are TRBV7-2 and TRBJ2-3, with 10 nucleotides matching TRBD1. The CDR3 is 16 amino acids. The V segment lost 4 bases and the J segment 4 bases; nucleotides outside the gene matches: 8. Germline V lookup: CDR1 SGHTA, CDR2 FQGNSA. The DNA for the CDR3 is TGTGCCAGCAGCTCCTCGGGGACAGGGGCGGCAGATACGCAGTATTTT. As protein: CASSSSGTGAADTQYF. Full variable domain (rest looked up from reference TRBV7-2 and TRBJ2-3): GAGVSQSPSNKVTEKGKDVELRCDPISGHTALYWYRQSLGQGLEFLIYFQGNSAPDKSGLPSDRFSAERTGGSVSTLTIQRTQQEDSAVYLCASSSSGTGAADTQYFGPGTRLTVL.

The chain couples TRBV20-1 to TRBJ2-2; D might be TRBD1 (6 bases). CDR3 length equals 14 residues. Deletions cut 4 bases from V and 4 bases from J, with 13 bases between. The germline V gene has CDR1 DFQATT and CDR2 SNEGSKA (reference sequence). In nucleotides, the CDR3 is TGCAGTGCTACCTCCCCCAGGGGCACCGGGGAGCTGTTTTTT. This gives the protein CSATSPRGTGELFF.

The CDR3 here is CASGGPFSYNEQFF. The CDR3 nucleotides read TGTGCCAGCGGAGGTCCTTTTTCCTACAATGAGCAGTTCTTC. This rearrangement joins TRBV2 to TRBJ2-1; D possibly corresponds to TRBD2 (5 bases). CDR1 is SNHLY, CDR2 FYNNEI, per germline. The CDR3 is 14 amino acids. The V gene lost 8 bases and the J gene lost 1 base, with 12 bases spanning the gap.

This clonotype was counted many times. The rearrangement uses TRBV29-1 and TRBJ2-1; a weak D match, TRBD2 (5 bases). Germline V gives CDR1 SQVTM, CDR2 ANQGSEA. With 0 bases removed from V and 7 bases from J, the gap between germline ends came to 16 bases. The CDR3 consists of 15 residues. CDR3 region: CSVEDRSRRRNEQFF. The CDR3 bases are TGCAGCGTTGAAGATCGTTCTAGGCGGAGGAATGAGCAGTTCTTC.

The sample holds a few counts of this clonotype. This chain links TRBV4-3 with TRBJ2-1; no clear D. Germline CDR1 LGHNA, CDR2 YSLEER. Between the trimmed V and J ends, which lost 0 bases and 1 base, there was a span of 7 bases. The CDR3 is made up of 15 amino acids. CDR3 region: CASSQDPGSYNEQFF. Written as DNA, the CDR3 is TGCGCCAGCAGCCAAGATCCAGGTTCCTACAATGAGCAGTTCTTC.

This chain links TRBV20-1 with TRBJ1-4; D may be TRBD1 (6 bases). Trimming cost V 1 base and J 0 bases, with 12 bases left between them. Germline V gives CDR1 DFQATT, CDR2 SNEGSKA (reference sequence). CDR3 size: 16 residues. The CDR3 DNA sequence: TGCAGTGCTAGAGGGCAGGGGATAACAACTAATGAAAAACTGTTTTTT. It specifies CSARGQGITTNEKLFF.

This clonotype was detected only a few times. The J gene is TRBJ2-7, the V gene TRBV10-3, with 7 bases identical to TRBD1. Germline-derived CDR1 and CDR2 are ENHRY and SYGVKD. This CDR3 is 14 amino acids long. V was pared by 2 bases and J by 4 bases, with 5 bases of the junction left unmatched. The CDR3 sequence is CAISEQDRSYEQYF. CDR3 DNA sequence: TGTGCCATCAGTGAGCAGGACAGGTCATACGAGCAGTACTTC.

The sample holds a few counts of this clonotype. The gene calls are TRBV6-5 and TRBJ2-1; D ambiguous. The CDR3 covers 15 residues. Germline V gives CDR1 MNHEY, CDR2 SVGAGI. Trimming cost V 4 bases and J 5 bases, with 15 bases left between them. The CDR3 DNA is TGTGCCAGCAGTTTAACCCTTTACCAGGACAATGAGCAGTTCTTC. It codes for CASSLTLYQDNEQFF.

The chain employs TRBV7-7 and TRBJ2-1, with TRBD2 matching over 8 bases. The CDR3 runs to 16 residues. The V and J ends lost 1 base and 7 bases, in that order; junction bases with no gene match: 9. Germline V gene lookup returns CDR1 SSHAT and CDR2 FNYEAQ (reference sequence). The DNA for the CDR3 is TGTGCCAGCAGCTTAGGGGAGCGGGAGCCCATAAATGAGCAGTTCTTC. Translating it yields CASSLGEREPINEQFF.

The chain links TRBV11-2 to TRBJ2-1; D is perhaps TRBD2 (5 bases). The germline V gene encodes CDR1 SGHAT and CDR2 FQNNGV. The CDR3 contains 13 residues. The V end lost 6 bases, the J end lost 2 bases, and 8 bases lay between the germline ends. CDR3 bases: TGTGCCAGCAGGAGGGCCACCTACAATGAGCAGTTCTTC. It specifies CASRRATYNEQFF.